The following is a T cell receptor beta chain sequence with its context. This sample stems from a study of blood T cell repertoires in COVID-19. Study summary: Acute and convalescent COVID-19 specimens originated in the United States, Italy and Spain. Nucleic acid was either cDNA or gDNA, and it came from T cells, B-cell-depleted T cells, or PBMCs.

Under the authors' procedure: Nucleated cell counts were estimated from reference gene primer amplification. TCRdb keeps only in-frame clones here, not all; method: immunoSEQ multiplex PCR. That table is the source of V, J and clone size, and D and trimming were worked out from the DNA. The sample lists under 100,000 clones; approximately 92% were seen once. Deletions cut 4 bases from V and 4 bases from J, with 7 bases between. CDR3 size: 13 residues. The TCR sequence derives from a woman aged 55-69 years with active COVID-19. The sequencing input was peripheral blood. This chain uses TRBV12-3 or TRBV12-4 with TRBJ2-2; tentatively, D is TRBD1 (6 bases). The CDR3 DNA sequence: TGTGCCAGCAGTTCGGACAGCACCGGGGAGCTGTTTTTT. It encodes CASSSDSTGELFF.